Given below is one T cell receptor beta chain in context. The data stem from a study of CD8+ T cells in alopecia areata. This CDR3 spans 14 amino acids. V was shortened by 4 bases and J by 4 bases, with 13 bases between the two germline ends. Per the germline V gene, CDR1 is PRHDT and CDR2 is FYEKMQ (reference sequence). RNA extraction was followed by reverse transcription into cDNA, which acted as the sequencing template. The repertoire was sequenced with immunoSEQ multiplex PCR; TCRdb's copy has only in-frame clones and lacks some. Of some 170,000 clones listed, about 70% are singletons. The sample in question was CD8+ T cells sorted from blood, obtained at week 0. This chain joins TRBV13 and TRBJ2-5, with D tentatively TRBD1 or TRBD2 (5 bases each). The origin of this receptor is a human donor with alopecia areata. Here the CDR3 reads CASSSGRKAETQYF. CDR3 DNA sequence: TGTGCCAGCAGCTCGGGACGGAAGGCAGAGACCCAGTACTTC.